The rows below give T cell receptor beta chains drawn from one sample of a study of cytomegalovirus exposure and HLA in healthy donors. Assay: immunoSEQ multiplex PCR; the TCRdb copy retains only in-frame clones and omits some. This sample has 100,000 or so clones, with 82% found just once. Sequencing used PBMCs. Receptors were obtained from a man younger than 45 in good health and CMV-seropositive. CDR3s include the opening cysteine and the closing phenylalanine or tryptophan. Fields, in order: J gene, V gene, clone size, D gene, CDR3 protein, CDR3 DNA. D genes are given only for firm matches. Clone size appears in some rows only: once, few, many, or a class for an expanded clone.

TRBJ1-2	TRBV2	.	TRBD1	CASRIILGQDDYTF	TGTGCCAGCAGAATAATATTAGGACAGGACGACTACACCTTC
TRBJ1-2	TRBV18	once	TRBD1	CASSPTTGTYPTF	TGTGCCAGCTCACCTACGACAGGGACCTATCCCACCTTC
TRBJ2-2	TRBV10-1	.	TRBD2	CASSDAGGSVGELFF	TGCGCCAGCAGTGATGCGGGAGGGTCTGTCGGGGAGCTGTTTTTT
TRBJ2-2	TRBV2	.	TRBD1	CASRPTGGYTGELFF	TGTGCCAGCAGACCGACAGGGGGCTACACCGGGGAGCTGTTTTTT
TRBJ2-2	TRBV5-1	few	.	CASSSWTATGELFF	TGCGCCAGCAGCTCCTGGACAGCCACCGGGGAGCTGTTTTTT
TRBJ2-1	TRBV4-2	.	TRBD2	CASSRGLAGVPYNEQFF	TGTGCCAGCAGCCGGGGGCTAGCGGGAGTCCCCTACAATGAGCAGTTCTTC
TRBJ1-2	TRBV6-5	.	TRBD1	CASSSDRRAYGYTF	TGTGCCAGCAGTTCGGACAGGCGCGCTTATGGCTACACCTTC
TRBJ1-5	TRBV28	.	TRBD1	CASSRGTGSPTIQPQHF	TGTGCCAGCAGCCGTGGGACAGGGTCACCAACAATCCAGCCCCAGCATTTT
TRBJ1-1	TRBV10-2	few	TRBD1	CASNDRGQNTEAFF	TGCGCCAGTAACGACAGGGGGCAGAACACTGAAGCTTTCTTT
TRBJ1-1	TRBV27	.	.	CASGTVNTEAFF	TGTGCCAGCGGAACAGTTAACACTGAAGCTTTCTTT
TRBJ2-5	TRBV5-1	.	TRBD2	CASSPALWGGSKETQYF	TGCGCCAGCAGCCCCGCCCTCTGGGGGGGGAGTAAAGAGACCCAGTACTTC
TRBJ2-3	TRBV7-9	.	.	CASSTDRDTQYF	TGTGCCAGCAGCACTGACAGAGATACGCAGTATTTT
TRBJ1-5	TRBV28	.	.	CASSEMVGSNQPQHF	TGTGCCAGCAGTGAAATGGTCGGGAGCAATCAGCCCCAGCATTTT
TRBJ1-1	TRBV28	.	.	CASSLTYLNTEAFF	TGTGCCAGCAGTTTAACTTACCTGAACACTGAAGCTTTCTTT
TRBJ1-2	TRBV5-1	.	.	CASTTDRSNYGYTF	TGCGCCAGCACTACCGACAGATCTAACTATGGCTACACCTTC
TRBJ1-1	TRBV7-2	.	TRBD1	CASSPVGQGASTEAFF	TGTGCCAGCAGCCCCGTGGGGCAGGGGGCGAGTACTGAAGCTTTCTTT
TRBJ2-3	TRBV7-9	.	.	CASSLKLATDTQYF	TGTGCCAGCAGCTTAAAACTAGCCACAGATACGCAGTATTTT
TRBJ2-3	TRBV28	.	TRBD2	CASSRGGGPRGDTQYF	TGTGCCAGCAGTCGCGGGGGGGGCCCGCGAGGAGATACGCAGTATTTT
TRBJ2-7	TRBV5-6	few	.	CASSSSVYEQYF	TGTGCCAGCAGCTCTAGCGTCTACGAGCAGTACTTC
TRBJ2-1	TRBV19	few	TRBD2	CASRIAGVNEQFF	TGTGCCAGTAGGATAGCGGGAGTCAATGAGCAGTTCTTC
TRBJ1-5	TRBV6-5	.	.	CASRDMYGNQPQHF	TGTGCCAGCAGGGACATGTATGGCAATCAGCCCCAGCATTTT
TRBJ2-3	TRBV6-6	.	.	CASSPTGAPTDTQYF	TGTGCCAGCAGTCCTACAGGTGCCCCCACAGATACGCAGTATTTT
TRBJ2-1	TRBV5-1	.	.	CASRGGGGSSYNEQFF	TGCGCCAGCAGGGGGGGAGGCGGAAGTTCCTACAATGAGCAGTTCTTC
TRBJ2-1	TRBV15	.	.	CATSRDRGRGYNEQFF	TGTGCCACCAGCAGAGATCGGGGTCGAGGCTACAATGAGCAGTTCTTC
TRBJ2-7	TRBV6-5	.	.	CASSLIDGETEQYF	TGTGCCAGCAGTCTTATAGACGGGGAGACTGAGCAGTACTTC
TRBJ2-2	TRBV7-8	.	TRBD1	CASSWEYRGYANTGELFF	TGTGCCAGCAGCTGGGAGTACAGGGGATATGCGAACACCGGGGAGCTGTTTTTT
TRBJ2-1	TRBV14	.	.	CASSQALSGNEQFF	TGTGCCAGCAGCCAAGCCCTATCTGGCAATGAGCAGTTCTTC
TRBJ2-7	TRBV28	.	TRBD1	CASSLASRTGSSYEQYF	TGTGCCAGCAGTTTGGCCTCTAGGACAGGGAGCTCCTACGAGCAGTACTTC
TRBJ1-1	TRBV5-6	.	.	CASSFQNTEAFF	TGTGCCAGCAGCTTTCAGAACACTGAAGCTTTCTTT
TRBJ1-4	TRBV29-1	.	.	CSVEASRDEKLFF	TGCAGCGTTGAAGCGAGCAGGGATGAAAAACTGTTTTTT
TRBJ2-2	TRBV28	.	.	CASSSQANTGELFF	TGTGCCAGCAGTTCTCAGGCGAACACCGGGGAGCTGTTTTTT
TRBJ2-7	TRBV4-3	.	TRBD2	CASSQDPGGIYEQYF	TGCGCCAGCAGCCAAGATCCGGGAGGGATCTACGAGCAGTACTTC
TRBJ2-4	TRBV10-1	.	.	CASSEFGEKNIQYF	TGCGCCAGCAGTGAGTTCGGAGAAAAAAACATTCAGTACTTC
TRBJ1-4	TRBV4-3	few	.	CASSQDLEEKLFF	TGCGCCAGCAGCCAAGATCTAGAGGAAAAACTGTTTTTT
TRBJ2-7	TRBV30	.	TRBD1	CAWSKKGQGSYEQYF	TGTGCCTGGTCTAAAAAGGGACAGGGCTCCTACGAGCAGTACTTC
TRBJ1-2	TRBV5-5	.	.	CASSLGAGVNYGYTF	TGTGCCAGCAGCTTGGGGGCCGGGGTCAACTATGGCTACACCTTC
TRBJ1-3	TRBV19	.	.	CASTPQGSSGNTIYF	TGTGCCAGTACCCCGCAGGGCAGCTCTGGAAACACCATATATTTT
TRBJ1-2	TRBV28	.	TRBD1	CASRDRVYGYTF	TGTGCCAGCAGAGACAGGGTTTATGGCTACACCTTC
TRBJ2-1	TRBV9	.	TRBD2	CASSVGSGSWNEQFF	TGTGCCAGCAGCGTAGGTAGCGGGAGCTGGAATGAGCAGTTCTTC
TRBJ2-2	TRBV4-2	.	TRBD1	CASSQSDRVGGELFF	TGTGCCAGCAGCCAATCAGACAGGGTTGGCGGGGAGCTGTTTTTT
TRBJ2-7	TRBV5-4	.	TRBD1	CASSSLQGVHEQYF	TGTGCCAGCAGTAGTTTACAGGGGGTCCACGAGCAGTACTTC
TRBJ1-2	TRBV14	.	.	CASSQDQAAGYTF	TGTGCCAGCAGCCAAGATCAAGCCGCTGGCTACACCTTC
TRBJ2-3	TRBV13	.	TRBD2	CASLLAGGPDTQYF	TGTGCCAGCCTACTAGCGGGAGGGCCAGATACGCAGTATTTT
TRBJ2-6	TRBV5-1	.	TRBD2	CASSFQATSGRAPGANVLTF	TGCGCCAGCAGCTTCCAAGCTACTAGCGGGAGGGCCCCAGGGGCCAACGTCCTGACTTTC
TRBJ1-2	TRBV7-2	.	TRBD1	CASSRIASGQGAPNYGYTF	TGTGCCAGCAGTCGGATAGCCTCGGGACAGGGGGCGCCGAACTATGGCTACACCTTC
TRBJ1-3	TRBV18	.	TRBD1	CASSRGQGGKGNTIYF	TGTGCCAGCTCACGCGGACAGGGTGGAAAGGGAAACACCATATATTTT
TRBJ2-2	TRBV7-9	.	.	CASSRLGEAGELFF	TGTGCCAGCAGCCGTCTAGGGGAAGCCGGGGAGCTGTTTTTT
TRBJ2-5	TRBV10-1	.	TRBD1	CASSDGTAQETQYF	TGCGCCAGCAGTGACGGGACAGCCCAAGAGACCCAGTACTTC